Many counts were recorded for the clone carrying this TCR beta chain. Its antigen is undetermined. The data are from a study of T cells in Graves' hyperthyroidism and ophthalmopathy. Study results and limitations: Also found in blood were most expanded thyroid clonotypes above 0.001.

In the ophthalmopathy cohort, Clinical Activity Score was at least 3, NOSPECS grade at least 4, and duration under 3 months. For the diagnoses, clinical symptoms, serum thyroxine and TRAb, thyroid ultrasound and orbital computed tomography were used. Around 9.8 ml fresh peripheral blood yielded the PBMCs. Researchers amplified the TCR beta CDR3 regions from RNA transcripts. Carried out on the TCR CDR3, a first-round RT-PCR used the HTBI primer set. A single record per CDR3 protein comes from TCRdb applying MiXCR to the multiplex PCR reads. The table records more than 50,000 distinct CDR3 sequences, around half of them present only once. The CDR3 covers 14 residues. Germline assignment: CDR1 SNHLY and CDR2 FYNNEI. Trimming took 7 bases from V and 2 from J; bases not matched to a gene: 6.

The TCR was taken from a woman aged 25 to 39 with Graves' ophthalmopathy. The rearrangement links TRBV2 to TRBJ2-3; 7 nucleotides align to TRBD1. Material: blood. CDR3 region: CASTRDRNTDTQYF. The CDR3 DNA follows: TGTGCCAGCACCCGGGACAGAAACACAGATACGCAGTATTTT.